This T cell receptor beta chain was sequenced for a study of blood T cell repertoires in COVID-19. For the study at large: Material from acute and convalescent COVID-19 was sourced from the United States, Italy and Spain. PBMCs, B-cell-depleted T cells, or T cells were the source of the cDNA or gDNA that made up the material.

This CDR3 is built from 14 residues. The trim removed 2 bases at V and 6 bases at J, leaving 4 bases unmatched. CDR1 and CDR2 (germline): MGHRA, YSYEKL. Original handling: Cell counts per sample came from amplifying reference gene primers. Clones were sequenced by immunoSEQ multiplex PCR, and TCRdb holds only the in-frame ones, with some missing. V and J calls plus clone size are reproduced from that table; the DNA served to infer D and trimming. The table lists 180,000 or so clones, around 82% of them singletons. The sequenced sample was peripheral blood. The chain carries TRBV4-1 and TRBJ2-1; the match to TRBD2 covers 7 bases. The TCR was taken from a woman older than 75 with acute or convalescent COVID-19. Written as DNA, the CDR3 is TGCGCCAGCAGCCAAACCGGGACTATCAATGAGCAGTTCTTC. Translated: CASSQTGTINEQFF.